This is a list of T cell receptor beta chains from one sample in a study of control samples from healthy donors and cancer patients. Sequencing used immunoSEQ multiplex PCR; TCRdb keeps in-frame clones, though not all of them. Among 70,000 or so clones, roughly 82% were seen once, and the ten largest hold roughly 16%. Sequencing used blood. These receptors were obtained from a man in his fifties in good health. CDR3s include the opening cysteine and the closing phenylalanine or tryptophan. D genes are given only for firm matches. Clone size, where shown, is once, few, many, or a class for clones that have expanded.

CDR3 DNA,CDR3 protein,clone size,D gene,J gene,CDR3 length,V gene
TGCAGCGTGCATATGCCCAGCTACGAGCAGTACTTC,CSVHMPSYEQYF,-,-,TRBJ2-7,12,TRBV29-1
TGTGCCAGCAGACAGGGAGGAAAGGAAAAACTGTTTTTT,CASRQGGKEKLFF,-,-,TRBJ1-4,13,TRBV25-1
TGTGCCAGCAGCTTAGAACCCGCTGAAGCTTTCTTT,CASSLEPAEAFF,-,-,TRBJ1-1,12,TRBV7-2
TGTGCCAGCAGTTACAAAGGCGGCTATGGCTACACCTTC,CASSYKGGYGYTF,-,-,TRBJ1-2,13,TRBV6-2/TRBV6-3
TGCAGCGTCGGAGGACAGGGTAGGAAAGCTTTCTTT,CSVGGQGRKAFF,-,TRBD1,TRBJ1-1,12,TRBV29-1
TGCGCCAGCAGCCAAGAGGGCCTAGCGGGAGGGCCATCGAATGAGCAGTTCTTC,CASSQEGLAGGPSNEQFF,-,TRBD2,TRBJ2-1,18,TRBV4-1
TGTGCCAGTAGTACTAGACTACCCACTTTCACAACCTCCCACTACAATGAGCAGTTCTTC,CASSTRLPTFTTSHYNEQFF,-,-,TRBJ2-1,20,TRBV19
TGTGCCAGCAGTGATTGGAGGGGAGGCTACGAGCAGTACTTC,CASSDWRGGYEQYF,-,-,TRBJ2-7,14,TRBV6-6
TGTGCCACCAGTGCTTTGGGGACGGGAGGGCACAATGAGCAGTTCTTC,CATSALGTGGHNEQFF,-,TRBD2,TRBJ2-1,16,TRBV24-1
TGTGCCAGCAGTGAAGCGGGTGGGCGTCAGCCCCAGCATTTT,CASSEAGGRQPQHF,-,-,TRBJ1-5,14,TRBV2
TGTGCCAGCAGTCCGACAGGGGGCGAAGAAGCTTTCTTT,CASSPTGGEEAFF,-,TRBD1,TRBJ1-1,13,TRBV12-3/TRBV12-4
TGTGCCAGCAGCAAAAACAGGGGGGTCCTCTCTGGAAACACCATATATTTT,CASSKNRGVLSGNTIYF,few,TRBD1,TRBJ1-3,17,TRBV7-8
TGTGCCAGTAGTGCCCTCCGTGACAGGGGTCGAGAGACCCAGTACTTC,CASSALRDRGRETQYF,-,TRBD1,TRBJ2-5,16,TRBV19
TGTGCCAGCAGTTACTCGATAGCGGGAGGGCAGGGAGATACGCAGTATTTT,CASSYSIAGGQGDTQYF,-,TRBD2,TRBJ2-3,17,TRBV6-2/TRBV6-3
TGTGCCAGCAGCTTTAAGCAGACTAATGAGCAGTTCTTC,CASSFKQTNEQFF,-,-,TRBJ2-1,13,TRBV5-4
TGTGCCAGCAGCCAACAGGCCCCTGGGGCCAACGTCCTGACTTTC,CASSQQAPGANVLTF,once,-,TRBJ2-6,15,TRBV3-1/TRBV3-2
TGTGCCAGCAGCTTAAACGCGGGACCGGGGGATACGCAGTATTTT,CASSLNAGPGDTQYF,-,-,TRBJ2-3,15,TRBV7-3
TGTGCCAGCAGCTTAACCCTTTCAGGAGAAGAGACCCAGTACTTC,CASSLTLSGEETQYF,-,-,TRBJ2-5,15,TRBV5-8
TGTGCCAGCTCACCCCCGACCGGGAGGCGGAAAGAGCAGTACTTC,CASSPPTGRRKEQYF,once,TRBD2,TRBJ2-7,15,TRBV18
TGTGCCAGCAGCCCGGGGACAGGTGGAGGAAAACTGTTTTTT,CASSPGTGGGKLFF,-,TRBD1,TRBJ1-4,14,TRBV4-2
TGTGCCAGCAGCTTAGATCGGGAGAAGGCGTGGAATGAGCAGTTCTTC,CASSLDREKAWNEQFF,-,-,TRBJ2-1,16,TRBV7-9
TGTGCCAGCAGCGTCTATGCGGGAACTAGCACAGATACGCAGTATTTT,CASSVYAGTSTDTQYF,few,-,TRBJ2-3,16,TRBV9
TGTGCCAGCAGCTTGGGCTCCTTAGTCTACGAGCAGTACTTC,CASSLGSLVYEQYF,-,-,TRBJ2-7,14,TRBV5-8
TGTGCCAGCAGAGGGACACCCGAGGCGGGGGAGCAGTACTTC,CASRGTPEAGEQYF,-,-,TRBJ2-7,14,TRBV6-6
TGTGCCAGCAGCACCCGGACAGTTGGCAATGAGCAGTTCTTC,CASSTRTVGNEQFF,-,-,TRBJ2-1,14,TRBV13
TGTGCCAGCAGTTACAATTCCTACGAGCAGTACTTC,CASSYNSYEQYF,-,-,TRBJ2-7,12,TRBV6-6
TGTGCCAGCTCAATCACACTGAGTCCGGGGGAGCTGTTTTTT,CASSITLSPGELFF,-,-,TRBJ2-2,14,TRBV18
TGTGCCAGCAGACTGCAGACAGGCCATGGCTACACCTTC,CASRLQTGHGYTF,once,-,TRBJ1-2,13,TRBV28
TGTGCCAGCTCACCACCTAACCGGGAGGATACGCAGTATTTT,CASSPPNREDTQYF,-,-,TRBJ2-3,14,TRBV18
TGTGCCAGTAGGGTGGTCGGGGCCAACGTCCTGACTTTC,CASRVVGANVLTF,once,-,TRBJ2-6,13,TRBV19
TGTGCCAGCTCACAATTGAGGGTAGGCAATCAGCCCCAGCATTTT,CASSQLRVGNQPQHF,-,-,TRBJ1-5,15,TRBV18
TGTGCCAGTAGTATAGGGGCGGGACTACCAGATACGCAGTATTTT,CASSIGAGLPDTQYF,-,TRBD2,TRBJ2-3,15,TRBV19
TGTGCCAGCAGTTCGTCGGCGACAGCCCGCAGCTCCTACAATGAGCAGTTCTTC,CASSSSATARSSYNEQFF,-,-,TRBJ2-1,18,TRBV28
TGTGCCAGCAGCTTGGATCAGGGGGCTTCCTACGAGCAGTACTTC,CASSLDQGASYEQYF,-,TRBD1,TRBJ2-7,15,TRBV5-4
TGCGCCAGCAGCTTACGGCAGGTTTTTTCTAGGAACTATGGCTACACCTTC,CASSLRQVFSRNYGYTF,-,-,TRBJ1-2,17,TRBV5-1
TGTGCCAGTAGCTCCGGGACAGGGGAGGGCGGGGAGCTGTTTTTT,CASSSGTGEGGELFF,-,TRBD1,TRBJ2-2,15,TRBV19
TGTGCCAGCAGTGAACTGGGCCCGGACACTGAAGCTTTCTTT,CASSELGPDTEAFF,-,-,TRBJ1-1,14,TRBV2
TGTGCCTGGTCGGGGGGCGCCTACGAGCAGTACTTC,CAWSGGAYEQYF,-,-,TRBJ2-7,12,TRBV7-9
TGTGCCAGCAGCCAAGGGGGGTACAATGAGCAGTTCTTC,CASSQGGYNEQFF,-,-,TRBJ2-1,13,TRBV3-1/TRBV3-2
TGTGCCAGCAGTTCTAGCGGCACCGGGGAGCTGTTTTTT,CASSSSGTGELFF,-,TRBD2,TRBJ2-2,13,TRBV12-3/TRBV12-4
TGTGCCAGCAGTTATCGACTAGCGAAAAGCACAGATACGCAGTATTTT,CASSYRLAKSTDTQYF,-,TRBD2,TRBJ2-3,16,TRBV6-5
TGTGCCAGCAGTTACGCGGGGCCCAATCAGCCCCAGCATTTT,CASSYAGPNQPQHF,-,-,TRBJ1-5,14,TRBV6-6